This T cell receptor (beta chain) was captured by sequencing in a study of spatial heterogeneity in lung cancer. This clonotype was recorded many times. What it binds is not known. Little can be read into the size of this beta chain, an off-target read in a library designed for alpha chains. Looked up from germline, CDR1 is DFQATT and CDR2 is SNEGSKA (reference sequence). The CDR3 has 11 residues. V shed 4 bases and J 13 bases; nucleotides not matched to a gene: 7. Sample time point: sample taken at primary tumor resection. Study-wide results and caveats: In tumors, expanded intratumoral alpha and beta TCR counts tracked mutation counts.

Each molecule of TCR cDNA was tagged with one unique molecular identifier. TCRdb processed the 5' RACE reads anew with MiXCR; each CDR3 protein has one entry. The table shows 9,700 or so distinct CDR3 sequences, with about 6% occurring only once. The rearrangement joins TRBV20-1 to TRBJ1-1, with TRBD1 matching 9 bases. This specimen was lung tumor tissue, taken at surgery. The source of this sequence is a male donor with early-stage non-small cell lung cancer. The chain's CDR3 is CSATDRGRGFF. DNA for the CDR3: TGCAGTGCTACGGACAGGGGAAGGGGTTTCTTT.